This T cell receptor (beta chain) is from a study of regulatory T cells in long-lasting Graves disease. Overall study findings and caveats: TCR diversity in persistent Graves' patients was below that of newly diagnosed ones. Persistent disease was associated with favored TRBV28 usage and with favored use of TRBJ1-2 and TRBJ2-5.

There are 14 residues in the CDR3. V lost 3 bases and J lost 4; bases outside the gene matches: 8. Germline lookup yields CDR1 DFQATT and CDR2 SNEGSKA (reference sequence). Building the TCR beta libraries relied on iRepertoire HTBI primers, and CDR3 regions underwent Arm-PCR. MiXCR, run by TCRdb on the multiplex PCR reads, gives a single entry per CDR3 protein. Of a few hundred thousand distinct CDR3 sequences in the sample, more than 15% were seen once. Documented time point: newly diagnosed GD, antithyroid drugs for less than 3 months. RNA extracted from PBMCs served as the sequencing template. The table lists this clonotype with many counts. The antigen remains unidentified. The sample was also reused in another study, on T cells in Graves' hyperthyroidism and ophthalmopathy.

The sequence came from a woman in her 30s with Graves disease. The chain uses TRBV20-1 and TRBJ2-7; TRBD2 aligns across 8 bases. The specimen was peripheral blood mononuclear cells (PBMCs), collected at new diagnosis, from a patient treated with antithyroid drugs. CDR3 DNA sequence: TGCAGTGCTAGTGTTTCGGCGGGGGGATACGAGCAGTACTTC. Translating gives CSASVSAGGYEQYF.